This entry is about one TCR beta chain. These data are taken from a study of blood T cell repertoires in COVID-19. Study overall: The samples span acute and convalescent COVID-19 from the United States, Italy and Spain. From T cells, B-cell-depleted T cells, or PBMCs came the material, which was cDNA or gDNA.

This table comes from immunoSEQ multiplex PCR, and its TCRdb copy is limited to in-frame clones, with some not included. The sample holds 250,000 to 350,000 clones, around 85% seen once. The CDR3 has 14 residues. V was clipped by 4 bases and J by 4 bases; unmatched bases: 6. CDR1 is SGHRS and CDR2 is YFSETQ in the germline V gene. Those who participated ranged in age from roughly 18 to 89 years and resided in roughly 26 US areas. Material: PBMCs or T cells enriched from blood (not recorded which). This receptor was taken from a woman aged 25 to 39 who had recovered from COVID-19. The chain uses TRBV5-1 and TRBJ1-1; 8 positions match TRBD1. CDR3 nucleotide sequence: TGCGCCAGCAGCGCCGGAACAGGGGGCACTGAAGCTTTCTTT. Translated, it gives CASSAGTGGTEAFF.